This TCR beta chain was captured by sequencing in a study of blood T cell repertoires in COVID-19. The V segment lost 1 base and the J segment 8 bases; nucleotides outside the gene matches: 20. The CDR3 runs to 19 residues. The germline V gene encodes CDR1 KGHSH and CDR2 LQKENI. The table came from immunoSEQ multiplex PCR; TCRdb's copy has only in-frame clones and leaves some out. The sample has about 190,000 clones, roughly four fifths seen once. The sequenced material came from peripheral blood. The receptor's source is a man over 45 who had recovered from COVID-19. The chain is built from TRBV18 and TRBJ1-2; 9 nucleotides match TRBD1. CDR3 amino acids: CASSPLPGQGVGAVRGYTF. In DNA, the CDR3 is TGTGCCAGCTCACCACTCCCGGGACAGGGAGTCGGGGCCGTACGAGGCTACACCTTC.